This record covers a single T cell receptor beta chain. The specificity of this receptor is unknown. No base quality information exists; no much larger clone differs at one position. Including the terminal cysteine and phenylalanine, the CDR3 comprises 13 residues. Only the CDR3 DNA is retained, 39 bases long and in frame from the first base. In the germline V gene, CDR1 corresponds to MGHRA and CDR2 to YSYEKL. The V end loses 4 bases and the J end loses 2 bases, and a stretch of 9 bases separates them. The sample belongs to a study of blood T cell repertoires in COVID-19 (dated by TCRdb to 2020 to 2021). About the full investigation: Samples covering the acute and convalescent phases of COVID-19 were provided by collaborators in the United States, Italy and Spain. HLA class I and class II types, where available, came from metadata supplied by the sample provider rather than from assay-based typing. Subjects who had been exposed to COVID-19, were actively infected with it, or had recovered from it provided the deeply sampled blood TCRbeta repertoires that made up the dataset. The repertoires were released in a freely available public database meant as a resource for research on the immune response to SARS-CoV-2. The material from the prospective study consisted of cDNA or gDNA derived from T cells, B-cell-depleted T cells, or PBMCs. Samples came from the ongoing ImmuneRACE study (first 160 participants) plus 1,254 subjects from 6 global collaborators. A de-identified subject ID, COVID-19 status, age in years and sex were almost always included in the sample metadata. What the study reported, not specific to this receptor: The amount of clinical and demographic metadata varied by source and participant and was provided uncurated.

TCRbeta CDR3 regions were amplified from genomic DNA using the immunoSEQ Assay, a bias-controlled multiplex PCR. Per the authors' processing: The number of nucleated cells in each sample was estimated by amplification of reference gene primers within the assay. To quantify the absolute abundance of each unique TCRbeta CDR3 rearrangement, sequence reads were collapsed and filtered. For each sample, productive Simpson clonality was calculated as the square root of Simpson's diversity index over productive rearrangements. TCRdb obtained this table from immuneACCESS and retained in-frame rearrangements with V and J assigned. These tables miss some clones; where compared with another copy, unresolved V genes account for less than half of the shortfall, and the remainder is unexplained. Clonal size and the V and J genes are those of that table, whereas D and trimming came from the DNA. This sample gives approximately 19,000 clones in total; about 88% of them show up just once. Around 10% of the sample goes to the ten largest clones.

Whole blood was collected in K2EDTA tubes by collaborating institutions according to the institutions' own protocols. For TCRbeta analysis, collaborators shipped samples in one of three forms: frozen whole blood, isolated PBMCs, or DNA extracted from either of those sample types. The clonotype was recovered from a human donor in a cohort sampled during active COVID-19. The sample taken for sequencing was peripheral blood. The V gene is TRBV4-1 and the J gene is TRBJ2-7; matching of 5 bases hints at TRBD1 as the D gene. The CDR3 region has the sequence CASSLQGAYEQYF. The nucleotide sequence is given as TGCGCCAGCAGCCTCCAAGGGGCCTACGAGCAGTACTTC.